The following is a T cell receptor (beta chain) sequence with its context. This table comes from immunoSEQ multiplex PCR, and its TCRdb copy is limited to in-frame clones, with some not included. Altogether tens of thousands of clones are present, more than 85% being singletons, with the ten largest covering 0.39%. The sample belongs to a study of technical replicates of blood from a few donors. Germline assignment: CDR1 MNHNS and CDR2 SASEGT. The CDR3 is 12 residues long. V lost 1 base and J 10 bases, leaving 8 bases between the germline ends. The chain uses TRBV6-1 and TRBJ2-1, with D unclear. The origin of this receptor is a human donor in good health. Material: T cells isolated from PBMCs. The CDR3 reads CASSEGAREQFF. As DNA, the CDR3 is TGTGCCAGCAGTGAAGGGGCGCGAGAGCAGTTCTTC.